These 11 T cell receptor beta chains came from one sample sequenced in a study of OX40 agonist ivuxolimab in advanced cancers. Using immunoSEQ multiplex PCR, the repertoire was profiled, and TCRdb retains in-frame clones only, with some absent. Of tens of thousands of clones in the sample, 88% are singletons; the top ten hold less than 0.9%. The source was CD4+ or CD8+ T cells sorted from blood, collected in a trial of the OX40 agonist ivuxolimab. The receptors stem from an adult with an advanced solid tumor such as melanoma, head and neck, liver or kidney cancer.

This clone was observed a handful of times. V gene TRBV2 combines with J gene TRBJ1-2; perhaps TRBD1 as D (6 bases). The CDR3 length is 13 residues. In germline, CDR1 is SNHLY, CDR2 FYNNEI. With 5 bases removed from V and 4 bases from J, the gap between germline ends came to 11 bases. CDR3 in amino acids: CASSWTEGYGYTF. The CDR3 DNA sequence: TGTGCCAGCAGTTGGACAGAGGGCTATGGCTACACCTTC.

This clone was seen more than once but under ten times. This chain joins TRBV5-1 and TRBJ2-5; weak D call: TRBD2 (7 bases). Trimming pared 5 bases from V and 0 bases from J, leaving 14 bases between. CDR3 length: 15 residues. From germline, CDR1 is SGHRS and CDR2 YFSETQ. The CDR3 protein is CASRMGGAYQETQYF. CDR3 DNA: TGCGCCAGCAGGATGGGGGGGGCCTACCAAGAGACCCAGTACTTC.

The V and J genes are TRBV30 and TRBJ2-7, with 9 positions matching TRBD2. With V trimmed by 5 bases and J by 3 bases, 5 bases remained unmatched. This CDR3 is 13 amino acids long. Germline values: CDR1 GTSNPN, CDR2 SVGIG (reference sequence). This CDR3 reads CAWAGGPVYEQYF. In DNA form, the CDR3 reads TGTGCCTGGGCGGGAGGGCCGGTCTACGAGCAGTACTTC.

This chain connects TRBV20-1 to TRBJ2-7; D call uncertain. V was pared by 0 bases and J by 7 bases, with 7 bases between. Germline lookup yields CDR1 DFQATT and CDR2 SNEGSKA (reference sequence). CDR3 length: 11 amino acids. The CDR3 reads CSAREVREQYF. DNA of the CDR3: TGCAGTGCTAGAGAGGTCCGGGAGCAGTACTTC.

The chain couples TRBV5-4 to TRBJ2-7; TRBD1 matches at 7 bases. The J segment lost 7 bases and the V segment lost 2 bases, leaving 9 bases of the junction unmatched. In germline, CDR1 is SGHNT, CDR2 YYREEE (reference sequence). The CDR3 totals 14 residues. The CDR3 spells CASSFRQGVKEQYF. Here the CDR3 DNA reads TGTGCCAGCAGCTTCCGACAGGGTGTGAAAGAGCAGTACTTC.

The chain recombines TRBV30 with TRBJ1-2; D not resolved. Looked up from germline, CDR1 is GTSNPN and CDR2 is SVGIG (reference sequence). The V end was cut by 3 bases, the J end by 5 bases, with 22 bases between. The CDR3 is 16 amino acids. The DNA for the CDR3 is TGTGCCTGGAGCCCACAGACGGGATCACTTGGGTATGGCTACACCTTC. As protein: CAWSPQTGSLGYGYTF.

The gene calls are TRBV11-1 and TRBJ1-1; no firm D call. Germline V gives CDR1 SGHAT, CDR2 FQDESV (reference sequence). Trimming shortened V by 8 bases and J by 5 bases, and 12 bases separated the two germline ends. The CDR3 sequence is 12 residues long. CDR3 sequence (DNA): TGTGCCAGCTTGGGGTGGCGAACTGAAGCTTTCTTT. This translates into CASLGWRTEAFF.

V and J are TRBV4-1 and TRBJ1-2, with a weak D call TRBD1 (5 bases). V was cut by 4 bases and J by 6 bases, with 18 bases left in between. The V gene's germline CDR1 is MGHRA and CDR2 YSYEKL. The CDR3 sequence is 15 residues long. CDR3 sequence: CASSPGTATRDGYTF. The CDR3 DNA is TGCGCCAGCAGCCCAGGGACCGCCACAAGGGATGGCTACACCTTC.

The genes are TRBV7-2 and TRBJ1-5, with 9 positions matching TRBD1. This CDR3 contains 15 residues. Germline CDR1 and CDR2: SGHTA and FQGNSA. V was pared by 5 bases and J by 2 bases, with 4 bases of the junction left unmatched. The CDR3 DNA reads as TGTGCCAGCAGCGCGGACAGGGGAGGCAATCAGCCCCAGCATTTT. Protein: CASSADRGGNQPQHF.

In the case of this clone: A junction end diverges from the germline sequence, so it may reflect a read error. The rearrangement uses TRBV19 and TRBJ1-4, with TRBD1 matching over 8 bases. This CDR3 has 15 amino acids. CDR1 is LNHDA and CDR2 is SQIVND in the germline V gene (reference sequence). CDR3 region: CASSLDRGPKEKLFF. In DNA form, the CDR3 reads TGTGCCAGTAGTTTAGACAGGGGACCGAAAGAAAAACTGTTTTTT.

The chain joins TRBV4-1 to TRBJ2-2; D assignment may be TRBD1 or TRBD2 (7 bases each). The V gene lost 0 bases and the J gene lost 6 bases, with 14 bases spanning the gap. The CDR3 loop spans 16 amino acids. Looked up from germline, CDR1 is MGHRA and CDR2 is YSYEKL. CDR3 protein: CASSQDTGRGPGELFF. The CDR3 nucleotides are TGCGCCAGCAGCCAAGATACAGGGAGGGGGCCCGGGGAGCTGTTTTTT.